This TCR beta chain was sequenced during a study of CD8+ T cells in alopecia areata. About the research overall: Treated patients were given 5 to 10 mg oral tofacitinib twice daily. Treatment ran 6 to 18 months, with 6 months of follow-up afterward. Findings and limits, study-wide: Under tofacitinib, numerous expanded lesional clonotypes remained detectable in scalp and blood.

Treatment meaning: oral pan-JAK inhibitor, 5-10 mg twice daily. Researchers took lesional scalp punch biopsies and peripheral blood from people who were alopecia areata patients. This clone showed up just a few times. As yet, its antigen is unknown. Reverse transcribed after extraction, RNA yielded cDNA as the sequencing template. Sequencing was performed with immunoSEQ multiplex PCR; in TCRdb, only in-frame clones are kept and a portion is missing. Of 200,000 to 250,000 clones detected, under 70% appear once; the ten largest clones hold about 4%. In germline, CDR1 is SGHNT, CDR2 YYREEE (reference sequence). The CDR3 is 16 residues long. The J segment lost 6 bases and the V segment lost 4 bases, leaving 12 bases of the junction unmatched.

The V and J genes are TRBV5-4 and TRBJ2-1, with TRBD2 matching over 8 bases. Sequencing used CD4+ T cells sorted from blood, obtained at week 4, from a patient treated with tofacitinib. The sequence was obtained from a human donor with alopecia areata. The CDR3 is CASSPRISGGTNEQFF. The CDR3 DNA sequence: TGTGCCAGCAGCCCACGGATTTCGGGGGGGACCAATGAGCAGTTCTTC.